This T cell receptor (beta chain) was identified in a study of T cell responses to AZD1222 COVID-19 vaccine. Points from the study as a whole: At study baseline, merely five or six AZD1222 recipients were seropositive. Spike-specific TCR breadth and depth rose after two AZD1222 doses.

Libraries were prepared by immunoSEQ multiplex PCR; TCRdb keeps only in-frame clonotypes and omits some of them. The sample gives approximately 130,000 clones, 80% to 90% of which show up once; approximately 8.8% is in the top ten. Concerning this clone: Its antigen is not identified.

The germline gives CDR1 KGHDR, CDR2 SFDVKD. The CDR3 consists of 15 residues. Germline trimming cut 6 bases from V and 7 bases from J; bases unmatched to any gene: 8. Some second doses came at about 4 weeks and others at about 12 weeks; these were pooled. The chain links TRBV24-1 to TRBJ2-1; 10 nucleotides align to TRBD2. The material sequenced was peripheral blood, taken 28 days after the second AZD1222 dose. This TCR was sampled from an adult who received the AZD1222 COVID-19 vaccine. CDR3 region: CATSLSSGSDNEQFF. Here the CDR3 DNA reads TGTGCCACCAGTCTCTCTAGCGGGAGTGATAATGAGCAGTTCTTC.